This paragraph covers one T cell receptor beta chain sequence. This sample includes further DNA sequences coding for the same CDR3. This sample is part of a study of blood T cell repertoires in COVID-19. Authors' data handling: From reference gene primer amplification, estimates of nucleated cell counts were derived. Using immunoSEQ multiplex PCR, the repertoire was profiled, and TCRdb retains in-frame clones only, with some absent. V, J and clone size reflect that table, while D and trimming were determined from the DNA. There are under 550,000 clones in the sample; around 90% occur only once, and 0.8% to 0.9% lies in the top ten. The CDR3 contains 13 residues. V shed 6 bases and J shed 5 bases, with 13 bases lying between them. CDR1 and CDR2 (germline): MNHEY, SVGAGI. Seattle enrolled patients during active infection and tracked them longitudinally.

What was sequenced was peripheral blood. The rearrangement uses TRBV6-5 and TRBJ1-2; D is perhaps TRBD1 (5 bases). The sequence was obtained from a young man with COVID-19, enrolled during active disease. The CDR3 is CASRQTDEYGYTF. The CDR3 nucleotides read TGTGCCAGCAGGCAGACAGATGAATATGGCTACACCTTC.